This T cell receptor beta chain was profiled in a study of T cells in Graves' hyperthyroidism and ophthalmopathy. This clonotype has at least ten counts. TCR beta CDR3 regions were amplified from RNA transcripts. The TCR CDR3 first-round RT-PCR relied on the HTBI primer set. TCRdb re-called the multiplex PCR reads with MiXCR, one entry per CDR3 protein. The sample lists about 380,000 distinct CDR3 sequences, roughly 20% seen once, with over 35% in the top ten. Clinical symptoms, serum thyroxine, TRAb, thyroid ultrasound and orbital computed tomography informed diagnoses. The CDR3 runs 15 residues. V lost 4 bases, J lost 0 bases, and 4 bases stayed unmatched. Germline V gene lookup returns CDR1 SEHNR and CDR2 FQNEAQ (reference sequence).

The sample consisted of blood. This rearrangement joins TRBV7-9 to TRBJ2-7; 9 bases line up with TRBD2. The clonotype was recovered from a man aged 18 to 35 with Graves' ophthalmopathy. CDR3 bases: TGTGCCAGCAGCTCTAGCGGGGTGAGCTCCTACGAGCAGTACTTC. It specifies CASSSSGVSSYEQYF.